This T cell receptor beta chain was retrieved from a study of T cell repertoires in cytomegalovirus infection. Overall study context: Well-studied HLA-B-restricted epitopes and recently identified HLA-C-restricted epitopes of CMV were both used in the study.

Via MiXCR, TCRdb re-called the reads, giving one row per CDR3 protein. The repertoire holds around 710,000 distinct CDR3 sequences, with roughly 28% as singletons. A note on this clonotype: Antigen: not known. The germline gene is not matched at one end of the junction; a read error may be the cause.

This CDR3 has 17 residues. Germline values: CDR1 SGHVS, CDR2 FNYEAQ. The specimen comprised cultured CD8+ T cells from PBMCs, sampled from culture after CMV antigen stimulation. The chain is built from TRBV7-6 and TRBJ1-1; TRBD1 is a possible D gene (5 bases). The clonotype originates from a human donor in good health (CMV status not recorded). Some clones in this sample may be carry-over from other donors' samples. CDR3 region: CASSLAAGVQGNTEAFF. The CDR3 DNA sequence: TGTGCCAGCAGCCTAGCAGCGGGGGTTCAGGGGAACACTGAAGCTTTCTTT.